This entry lists 26 T cell receptor beta chains sequenced from one sample in a study of cytomegalovirus exposure and HLA in healthy donors. PCR employed 60 Vbeta and 13 Jbeta primers. Method: immunoSEQ multiplex PCR; TCRdb's copy keeps in-frame clones and lacks some. The data show about 100,000 clones, 60% to 85% seen once. Input material: PBMCs. Receptor source: a woman in her late teens or twenties in good health and CMV-seropositive.

In its sample, this clone was seen once. The chain employs TRBV9 and TRBJ2-1; D perhaps matches TRBD2 (5 bases). Germline CDR1 SGDLS, CDR2 YYNGEE. CDR3 length: 15 residues. V was pared by 4 bases and J by 8 bases, with 19 bases between. The CDR3 region is CASSREGMASYEQFF. The CDR3 DNA follows: TGTGCCAGCAGCCGCGAGGGCATGGCAAGCTATGAGCAGTTCTTC.

The rearrangement uses TRBV29-1 and TRBJ2-3; 10 nucleotides align to TRBD2. The CDR3 extends over 16 amino acids. Germline V CDR1 and CDR2: SQVTM, ANQGSEA. The junction had 7 bases not matched to a gene; V was cut back by 1 base and J by 3 bases. The CDR3 loop is CSVEGVLAGRTDTQYF. Here the CDR3 DNA reads TGCAGCGTTGAAGGGGTACTAGCGGGACGAACAGATACGCAGTATTTT.

The chain joins TRBV4-1 to TRBJ2-5; no clear D. Germline V CDR1 and CDR2: MGHRA, YSYEKL. The germline V and J ends were trimmed by 3 bases and 4 bases, with 6 bases remaining between them. CDR3 length: 12 residues. The CDR3 loop reads CASSHPLETQYF. CDR3 sequence (DNA): TGCGCCAGCAGCCATCCCCTAGAGACCCAGTACTTC.

This clone appeared a single time. The chain joins TRBV28 to TRBJ1-4; a weak D match, TRBD1 (5 bases). The CDR3 is made up of 12 amino acids. Per the germline V gene, CDR1 is MDHEN and CDR2 is SYDVKM. Trimming removed 4 bases at V and 15 bases at J, with 15 bases between. This chain's CDR3 is CASSSAGGGMFF. CDR3 in DNA: TGTGCCAGCAGTTCTGCGGGGGGAGGGATGTTTTTT.

This clone was seen only a few times. V and J are TRBV5-1 and TRBJ1-6, with 8 bases matching TRBD1. The CDR3 extends over 17 amino acids. Trimming took 0 bases from V and 11 from J; bases not matched to a gene: 13. The V gene's germline CDR1 is SGHRS and CDR2 YFSETQ. CDR3 in DNA: TGCGCCAGCAGCTTGGGGGGGTCGACAGGGGTCGGGGCACCCCTCCACTTT. It is translated as CASSLGGSTGVGAPLHF.

This clone has only one observation. This sequence joins TRBV29-1 and TRBJ1-2; 8 nucleotides line up with TRBD1. CDR1 is SQVTM and CDR2 is ANQGSEA in the germline V gene. J gave up 2 bases and V 7 bases, and 15 bases lay outside the gene matches. The CDR3 is 16 residues long. For the CDR3, the DNA is TGCAGCGCCGGCTGGGGCGGACAGGGAGCAAACTATGGCTACACCTTC. It yields the protein CSAGWGGQGANYGYTF.

The V call is TRBV28, the J call TRBJ2-7; perhaps TRBD2 as D (6 bases). Germline-derived CDR1 and CDR2 are MDHEN and SYDVKM. Trimming removed 8 bases from V and 7 bases from J, with 15 bases in between. The CDR3 has 12 residues. CDR3 DNA sequence: TGTGCCAGCTTGGAAGTTGCGGGGGAGCAGTACTTC. It codes for CASLEVAGEQYF.

This chain links TRBV18 with TRBJ2-2; D remains ambiguous. V was trimmed by 3 bases and J by 6 bases, leaving 8 bases between them. Germline CDR1 reads KGHSH; CDR2 reads LQKENI. The CDR3 is made up of 13 amino acids. The CDR3 region is CASSPVVPGELFF. As DNA, the CDR3 is TGTGCCAGCTCACCGGTAGTCCCCGGGGAGCTGTTTTTT.

This clone was counted only a few times. The chain carries TRBV5-6 and TRBJ1-1; TRBD1 is a possible D gene (5 bases). CDR1 and CDR2 from the germline V gene are SGHDT and YYEEEE. Between the trimmed V and J ends, which lost 2 bases and 5 bases, there was a span of 10 bases. This CDR3 is 13 amino acids long. The CDR3 protein is CASSFPGETEAFF. The CDR3 nucleotides are TGTGCCAGCAGCTTCCCGGGGGAAACTGAAGCTTTCTTT.

The V and J genes are TRBV6-1 and TRBJ1-3, with TRBD1 identical over 8 bases. From germline, CDR1 is MNHNS and CDR2 SASEGT. V was pared by 3 bases and J by 6 bases, with 4 bases of the junction left unmatched. The CDR3 runs to 14 residues. This chain's CDR3 is CASSDVDRENTIYF. CDR3 bases: TGTGCCAGCAGTGACGTGGACAGGGAAAACACCATATATTTT.

This clone has more than one count but fewer than ten. This chain links TRBV6-1 with TRBJ1-2, with D possibly being TRBD1 (5 bases). This CDR3 has 14 residues. V was trimmed by 4 bases and J by 4 bases, leaving 13 bases between them. Germline V gives CDR1 MNHNS, CDR2 SASEGT. CDR3: CASSALGGGYGYTF. CDR3 nucleotides: TGTGCCAGCAGTGCGTTGGGCGGGGGCTATGGCTACACCTTC.

This rearrangement joins TRBV29-1 to TRBJ1-4, with TRBD1 matching over 7 bases. The CDR3 sequence is 14 residues long. V was clipped by 4 bases and J by 1 base; unmatched bases: 3. Per the germline V gene, CDR1 is SQVTM and CDR2 is ANQGSEA. The DNA for the CDR3 is TGCAGCGTTGTTGGGACAGAAACTAATGAAAAACTGTTTTTT. Its translation: CSVVGTETNEKLFF. Complete variable domain (other parts from reference TRBV29-1 and TRBJ1-4): SAVISQKPSRDICQRGTSLTIQCQVDSQVTMMFWYRQQPGQSLTLIATANQGSEATYESGFVIDKFPISRPNLTFSTLTVSNMSPEDSSIYLCSVVGTETNEKLFFGSGTQLSVL.

This clone was seen only a few times. The J gene is TRBJ1-5, the V gene TRBV19; D gene unclear. V was cut by 1 base and J by 6 bases, with 13 bases left in between. In germline, CDR1 is LNHDA, CDR2 SQIVND (reference sequence). The CDR3 has 15 amino acids. The CDR3 sequence is CASSIGGVWAQPQHF. The CDR3 DNA reads TGTGCCAGTAGTATAGGCGGGGTTTGGGCTCAGCCCCAGCATTTT.

This chain uses TRBV30 with TRBJ2-5; 9 nucleotides line up with TRBD1. CDR1 is GTSNPN, CDR2 SVGIG, per germline (reference sequence). The CDR3 sequence is 12 residues long. V lost 6 bases to trimming and J lost 5 bases; unmatched junction nucleotides: 4. The DNA of the CDR3 is TGTGCCTGCGCGGGGACAGGGGAGACCCAGTACTTC. Translated, it gives CACAGTGETQYF.

There are many counts of this clone. The CDR3 DNA reads as TGCAGCGCCTCTGGAGGACCCGAAAAACTGTTTTTT. The encoded protein is CSASGGPEKLFF. The chain employs TRBV29-1 and TRBJ1-4, with D uncertain. The germline V and J ends were trimmed by 7 bases and 8 bases, with 14 bases remaining between them. This CDR3 is 12 amino acids long. CDR1 and CDR2 from the germline V gene are SQVTM and ANQGSEA.

The chain is built from TRBV29-1 and TRBJ2-1, with a tentative D call TRBD2 (5 bases). CDR1 is SQVTM, CDR2 ANQGSEA, per germline. This CDR3 is built from 16 residues. The ends were cut back, 0 bases at V and 0 bases at J, with 12 bases in the middle. CDR3 region: CSVEDRGRSSYNEQFF. DNA for the CDR3: TGCAGCGTTGAAGATCGGGGTAGAAGCTCCTACAATGAGCAGTTCTTC.

V and J are TRBV5-1 and TRBJ1-3; no firm D call. V shed 4 bases and J shed 4 bases, with 12 bases lying between them. The CDR3 consists of 14 residues. In germline, CDR1 is SGHRS, CDR2 YFSETQ. For the CDR3, the DNA is TGCGCCAGCAGCGCCACCCTTGAGGGAAACACCATATATTTT. This translates into CASSATLEGNTIYF.

The table lists this clone with a count of one. The rearrangement joins TRBV13 to TRBJ2-7; 10 positions match TRBD2. This CDR3 spans 17 amino acids. Germline V gene sequence: CDR1 PRHDT, CDR2 FYEKMQ (reference sequence). J lost 4 bases, V lost 5 bases, and 14 bases had no gene match. CDR3 residues: CASSAGVSGRAEYEQYF. The CDR3, as DNA: TGTGCCAGCAGCGCCGGCGTGAGCGGGAGGGCCGAGTACGAGCAGTACTTC.

The CDR3 here is CAISAQGGPGNTIYF. DNA of the CDR3: TGTGCCATCAGTGCACAGGGCGGGCCTGGAAACACCATATATTTT. V usage is TRBV10-3 and J usage is TRBJ1-3; perhaps TRBD1 as D (6 bases). The CDR3 is 15 amino acids. In germline, CDR1 is ENHRY, CDR2 SYGVKD. V was clipped by 4 bases and J by 2 bases, with 12 bases between them.

The V gene is TRBV4-2, the J gene TRBJ2-7; 8 bases align to TRBD2. The V gene end was trimmed by 4 bases and the J gene end by 4 bases; junction bases not matched to a gene: 6. The CDR3 sequence is 14 residues long. The germline gives CDR1 LGHNA, CDR2 YNFKEQ. The CDR3 is CASSPGLAAYEQYF. In DNA, the CDR3 is TGTGCCAGCAGCCCCGGACTAGCAGCGTACGAGCAGTACTTC.

As for this clone: The sample contains more than one DNA sequence encoding this CDR3. The rearrangement links TRBV28 to TRBJ2-1; 10 bases match TRBD2. The V gene end was trimmed by 3 bases and the J gene end by 1 base; junction bases not matched to a gene: 3. This CDR3 has 16 residues. Germline lookup yields CDR1 MDHEN and CDR2 SYDVKM. As DNA, the CDR3 is TGTGCCAGCAGTTTCCCTAGCGGGGGATCCTACAATGAGCAGTTCTTC. This sequence encodes CASSFPSGGSYNEQFF.

The rearrangement uses TRBV28 and TRBJ1-2; tentative D call: TRBD1 (6 bases). V lost 4 bases, J lost 7 bases, and 16 bases lay in between. This CDR3 region has 14 residues. Germline loops: CDR1 MDHEN, CDR2 SYDVKM. CDR3 DNA sequence: TGTGCCAGCAGTTCCGCTGGGGGCGCTGTTGGCTACACCTTC. The encoded protein is CASSSAGGAVGYTF.

This clone was observed a few times. The genes are TRBV28 and TRBJ2-7; 9 positions match TRBD1. Unmatched junction bases numbered 11, after V lost 6 bases and J lost 2 bases. CDR3 size: 16 residues. Germline V gene sequence: CDR1 MDHEN, CDR2 SYDVKM. Here the CDR3 DNA reads TGTGCCAGCAGGACCACCTCCGGGACAGGGCCCTACGAGCAGTACTTC. Translation gives CASRTTSGTGPYEQYF. Based on the CDR3 plus reference TRBV28 and TRBJ2-7, the full variable domain is DVKVTQSSRYLVKRTGEKVFLECVQDMDHENMFWYRQDPGLGLRLIYFSYDVKMKEKGDIPEGYSVSREKKERFSLILESASTNQTSMYLCASRTTSGTGPYEQYFGPGTRLTVT.

V gene TRBV19 combines with J gene TRBJ2-3; no firm D call. Germline CDR1 is LNHDA and CDR2 is SQIVND (reference sequence). The V and J ends lost 2 bases and 4 bases respectively, with 7 bases between them. This CDR3 spans 13 amino acids. The CDR3 region has the DNA TGTGCCAGTAGTATACCACCGGCAGATACGCAGTATTTT. Its translation: CASSIPPADTQYF.

The CDR3: CASSQFMFGNQPQHF. The CDR3 nucleotides are TGTGCCAGTAGCCAATTCATGTTTGGCAATCAGCCCCAGCATTTT. J is TRBJ1-5 and V is TRBV19; D is uncertain. The CDR3 runs 15 residues. Trimming removed 6 bases from V and 2 bases from J, with 14 bases in between. CDR1 and CDR2 (germline): LNHDA, SQIVND (reference sequence). Drawing the rest from reference TRBV19 and TRBJ1-5, the complete variable domain is DGGITQSPKYLFRKEGQNVTLSCEQNLNHDAMYWYRQDPGQGLRLIYYSQIVNDFQKGDIAEGYSVSREKKESFPLTVTSAQKNPTAFYLCASSQFMFGNQPQHFGDGTRLSIL.

Comments on this clone: The junction and the germline gene differ at one end; a read error may be behind it. The CDR3 is CASSIANSAYEQYF. DNA for the CDR3: TGTGCCAGCAGCATAGCGAACAGTGCCTACGAGCAGTACTTC. The rearrangement uses TRBV7-9 and TRBJ2-7, with D possibly being TRBD2 (5 bases). This CDR3 is built from 14 residues. Per germline, CDR1 SEHNR and CDR2 FQNEAQ (reference sequence).